This T cell receptor (beta chain) is from a study of blood T cell repertoires in COVID-19. On the study more broadly: Nucleic acid was either cDNA or gDNA, and it came from T cells, B-cell-depleted T cells, or PBMCs.

In the original analysis: Amplification with reference gene primers provided the estimates of nucleated cell counts. Data came from immunoSEQ multiplex PCR; TCRdb stores just in-frame clones and leaves some out. V and J calls and clone size are those listed in that table; D and trimming were worked out from the DNA. The sample includes some 70,000 clones, just under 80% of them seen just once. A few counts support this clone. Trimming at V came to 0 bases and at J to 8 bases, leaving 6 bases not matched to a gene. Germline lookup yields CDR1 LGHDT and CDR2 YNNKEL (reference sequence). CDR3 size: 14 residues.

Material for sequencing was peripheral blood. This clonotype was obtained from a woman in her fifties or sixties with acute or convalescent COVID-19. The J gene is TRBJ1-1, the V gene TRBV3-1 (or the pseudogene TRBV3-2); 7 bases agree with TRBD1. CDR3 region: CASSQEGTGAEAFF. The CDR3 DNA reads as TGTGCCAGCAGCCAAGAGGGTACAGGGGCGGAAGCTTTCTTT.